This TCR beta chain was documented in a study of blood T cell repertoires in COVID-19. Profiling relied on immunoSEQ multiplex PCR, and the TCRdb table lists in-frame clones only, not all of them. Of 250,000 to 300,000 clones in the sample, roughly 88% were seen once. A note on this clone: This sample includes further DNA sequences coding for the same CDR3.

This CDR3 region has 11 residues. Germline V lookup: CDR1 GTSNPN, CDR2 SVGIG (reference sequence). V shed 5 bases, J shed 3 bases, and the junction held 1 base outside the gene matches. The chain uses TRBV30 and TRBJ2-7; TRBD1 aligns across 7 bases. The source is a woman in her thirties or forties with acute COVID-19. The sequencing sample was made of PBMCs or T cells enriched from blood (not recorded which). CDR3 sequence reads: CAWRDSYEQYF. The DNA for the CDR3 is TGTGCCTGGCGGGACAGCTACGAGCAGTACTTC.